This TCR beta chain was captured by sequencing in a study of T-cell reconstitution after alpha-beta-depleted transplantation in children. The ends lost 6 bases at V and 3 bases at J; junction bases unmatched: 7. Germline lookup yields CDR1 MDHEN and CDR2 SYDVKM. The CDR3 totals 14 residues. Study outcomes and limitations: Among T cells one year after transplant, newly produced cells accounted for most counts and diversity. Several patients had high TCRbeta diversity at day 60; it came from surviving recipient T cells and thymic progenitors. After transplant, at about two months, alpha-beta T cells were reportedly derived from several hundred expanded graft clones.

A library of TCRbeta sequences, prepared with unique molecular identifiers, was generated. TCRdb processed the PCR reads anew with MiXCR; each CDR3 protein has one entry. The sample lists some 350,000 distinct CDR3 sequences, 15% to 20% occurring once. Note on this clonotype: Antigen specificity is unknown.

The TCR was taken from a male patient between 2 and 10 years old who had a stem cell transplant for acute lymphoblastic leukemia, so the T cells may come from the graft donor. The starting material was PBMCs, mostly from graft donor cells, obtained 360 days after TCRalphabeta/CD19-depleted stem cell transplant. The gene calls are TRBV28 and TRBJ2-5, with 7 bases matching TRBD1. The CDR3 bases are TGTGCCAGCAGCGCCCTAGACAGGGAAGAGACCCAGTACTTC. Translation: CASSALDREETQYF.